The next 2 T cell receptor beta chains were all read from a single sample in a study of T cells after yellow fever vaccination. TCRdb re-called the 5' RACE reads through MiXCR, storing one row per CDR3 protein. Of 500,000 to 650,000 distinct CDR3 sequences listed, roughly 12% are singletons. The sequencing used PBMCs, collected on the day of the yellow fever booster vaccination. The receptors derive from a man aged 25-40 years who received the YFV17D yellow fever vaccine.

V usage is TRBV11-2 and J usage is TRBJ2-3; TRBD2 matches 10 bases. Trimming cost V 5 bases and J 1 base; bases outside gene matches: 6. Germline assignment: CDR1 SGHAT and CDR2 FQNNGV. This CDR3 is 16 amino acids long. CDR3 bases: TGTGCCAGCAGCCTCGGGACTAGCGTGGGCACAGATACGCAGTATTTT. Protein: CASSLGTSVGTDTQYF.

This sequence joins TRBV20-1 and TRBJ1-5; 11 bases fit TRBD1. V gave up 6 bases and J gave up 7 bases; unmatched junction bases: 14. Germline assignment: CDR1 DFQATT and CDR2 SNEGSKA (reference sequence). The CDR3 length is 16 residues. CDR3 bases: TGCAGTGCACCGTCCGGGACAGGGGGAAAGTGGCAGCCCCAGCATTTT. Protein sequence: CSAPSGTGGKWQPQHF.